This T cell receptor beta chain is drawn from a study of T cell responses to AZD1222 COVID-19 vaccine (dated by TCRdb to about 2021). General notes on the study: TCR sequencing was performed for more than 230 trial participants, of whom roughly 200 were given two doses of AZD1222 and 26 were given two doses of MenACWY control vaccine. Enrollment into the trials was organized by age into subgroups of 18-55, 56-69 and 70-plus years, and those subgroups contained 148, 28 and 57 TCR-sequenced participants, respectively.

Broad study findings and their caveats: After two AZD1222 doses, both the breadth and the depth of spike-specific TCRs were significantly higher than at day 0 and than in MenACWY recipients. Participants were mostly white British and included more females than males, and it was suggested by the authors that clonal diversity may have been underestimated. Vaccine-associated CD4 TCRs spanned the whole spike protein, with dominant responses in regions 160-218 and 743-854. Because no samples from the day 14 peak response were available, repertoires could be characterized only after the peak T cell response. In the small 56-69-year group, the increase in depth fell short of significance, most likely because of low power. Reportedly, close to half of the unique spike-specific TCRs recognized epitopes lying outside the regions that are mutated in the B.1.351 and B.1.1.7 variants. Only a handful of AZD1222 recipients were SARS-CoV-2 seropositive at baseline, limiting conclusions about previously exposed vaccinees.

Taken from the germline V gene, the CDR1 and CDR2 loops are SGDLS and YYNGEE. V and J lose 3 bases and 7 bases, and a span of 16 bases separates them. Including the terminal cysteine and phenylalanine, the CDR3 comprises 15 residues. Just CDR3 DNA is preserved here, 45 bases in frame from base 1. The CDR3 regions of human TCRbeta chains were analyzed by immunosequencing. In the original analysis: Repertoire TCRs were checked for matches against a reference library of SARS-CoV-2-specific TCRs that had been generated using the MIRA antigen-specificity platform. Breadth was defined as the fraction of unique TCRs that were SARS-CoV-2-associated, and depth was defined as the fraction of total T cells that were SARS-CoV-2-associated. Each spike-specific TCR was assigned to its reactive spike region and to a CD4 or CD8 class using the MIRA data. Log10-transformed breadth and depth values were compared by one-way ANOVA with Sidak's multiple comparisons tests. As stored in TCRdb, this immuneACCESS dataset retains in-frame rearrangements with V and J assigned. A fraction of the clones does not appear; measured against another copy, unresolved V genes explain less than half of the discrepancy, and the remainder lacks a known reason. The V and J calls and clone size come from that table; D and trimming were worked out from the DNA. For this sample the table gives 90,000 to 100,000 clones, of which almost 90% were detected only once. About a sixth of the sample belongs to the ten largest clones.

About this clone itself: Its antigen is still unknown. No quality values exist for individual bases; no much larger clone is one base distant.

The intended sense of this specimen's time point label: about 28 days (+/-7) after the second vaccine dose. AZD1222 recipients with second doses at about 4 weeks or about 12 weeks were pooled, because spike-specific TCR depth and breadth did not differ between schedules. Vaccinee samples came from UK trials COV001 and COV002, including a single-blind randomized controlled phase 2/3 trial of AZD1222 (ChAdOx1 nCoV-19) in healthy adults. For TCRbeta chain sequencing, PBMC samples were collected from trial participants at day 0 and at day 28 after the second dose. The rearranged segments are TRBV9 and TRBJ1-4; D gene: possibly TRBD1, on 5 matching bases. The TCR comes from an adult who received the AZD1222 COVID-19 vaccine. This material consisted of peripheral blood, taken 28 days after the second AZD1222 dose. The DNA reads TGTGCCAGCAGCGGGAGATCGGGGGAGAGTGAAAAACTGTTTTTT. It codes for CASSGRSGESEKLFF.